A single sample is the source of the 27 T cell receptor beta chains below, sequenced in a study of T cell repertoires in cytomegalovirus infection. Their recognized antigens are unknown. TCRdb redid the calling of the reads with MiXCR, one entry per CDR3 protein. Altogether about 920,000 distinct CDR3 sequences are present, under 40% being singletons, with the ten largest covering roughly 12%. Material: cultured CD8+ T cells from PBMCs, obtained from culture after CMV antigen stimulation. The receptor source for this set is a human donor in good health (CMV status not recorded). Some clones in this sample may be carry-over from other donors' samples.

Points on this clonotype: At one boundary the junction diverges from the germline segment, which might be a read error. This chain connects TRBV7-6 to TRBJ1-3; 8 bases line up with TRBD1. The CDR3 consists of 19 residues. Per germline, CDR1 SGHVS and CDR2 FNYEAQ. CDR3 residues: CANSSQTTDRGRSGNTICF. As DNA, the CDR3 is TGTGCCAACAGCTCCCAGACTACTGACAGGGGCCGGTCTGGAAACACCATATGTTTT.

In the case of this clonotype: As the CDR3 is not closed by the conserved phenylalanine or tryptophan, this likely results from a read error. The chain couples TRBV4-1 to TRBJ1-3; no reliable D call. CDR1 and CDR2 from the germline V gene are MGHRA and YSYEKL. The CDR3 covers 16 residues. Between the trimmed V and J ends, which lost 2 bases and 0 bases, there was a span of 11 bases. Here the CDR3 DNA reads TGCGCCAGCAGCCAAACGGGTTTTGACTCTGGAAACACCATATATATT. It translates to CASSQTGFDSGNTIYI.

The genes are TRBV4-1 and TRBJ1-1; perhaps TRBD1 as D (6 bases). The CDR3 covers 13 residues. Per germline, CDR1 MGHRA and CDR2 YSYEKL. V gave up 2 bases and J gave up 8 bases, with 12 bases separating them. The CDR3 reads CASSQRTGTEAFF. The CDR3 nucleotides are TGCGCCAGCAGCCAAAGGACCGGGACAGAAGCTTTCTTT.

This clonotype showed up many times. V and J are TRBV12-3 or TRBV12-4 and TRBJ2-5; D is unresolved. V was trimmed by 2 bases and J by 2 bases, leaving 9 bases between them. This CDR3 contains 14 residues. CDR3 region: CASSLRPRQETQYF. CDR3 DNA sequence: TGTGCCAGCAGTTTAAGACCTAGGCAAGAGACCCAGTACTTC.

The chain uses TRBV19 and TRBJ2-5; 8 bases map to TRBD1. The CDR3 contains 16 residues. V dropped 0 bases and J dropped 5; count of bases not matched to a gene: 8. Germline V gene data show CDR1 as LNHDA and CDR2 as SQIVND (reference sequence). In DNA, the CDR3 is TGTGCCAGTAGTATAGATGTCGGACAGGGATTGGAGACCCAGTACTTC. As protein: CASSIDVGQGLETQYF.

This clonotype was detected a few times. The chain uses TRBV6-6 and TRBJ2-3, with D possibly being TRBD1 (6 bases). The germline V gene has CDR1 MNHNY and CDR2 SVGAGI (reference sequence). The CDR3 consists of 19 residues. V was trimmed by 4 bases and J by 0 bases, leaving 23 bases between them. DNA of the CDR3: TGTGCCAGCAGTTTCACCCCAAGCCCGACAGGACTTAGCACAGATACGCAGTATTTT. The encoded protein is CASSFTPSPTGLSTDTQYF.

This clonotype was picked up a small number of times. The chain joins TRBV12-3 or TRBV12-4 to TRBJ2-7; a weak D match, TRBD2 (6 bases). The CDR3 extends over 11 amino acids. Deletions cut 4 bases from V and 5 bases from J, with 6 bases between. The CDR3, as DNA: TGTGCCAGCAGTTGGGGGGACGAGCAGTACTTC. Encoded protein: CASSWGDEQYF.

This clonotype was observed a few times. The chain uses TRBV6-6 and TRBJ1-1; tentative D call: TRBD1 (6 bases). V lost 2 bases and J lost 4, with 14 bases in between. The CDR3 length is 15 residues. Per the germline V gene, CDR1 is MNHNY and CDR2 is SVGAGI (reference sequence). CDR3 nucleotide sequence: TGTGCCAGCAGTTACACAGGGCGAGGGAGCACTGAAGCTTTCTTT. The encoded protein is CASSYTGRGSTEAFF.

The V gene is TRBV25-1, the J gene TRBJ1-6, with 7 bases fitting TRBD1. Germline lookup yields CDR1 MGHDK and CDR2 SYGVNS. The CDR3 totals 15 residues. Unmatched junction bases numbered 5, after V lost 4 bases and J lost 5 bases. DNA of the CDR3: TGTGCCAGCAGTGCGAGGACAGGAAATAATTCACCCCTCCACTTT. This encodes CASSARTGNNSPLHF.

To note about this clonotype: This clone may be a read error of a much larger clone one base away. J is TRBJ1-2 and V is TRBV6-1; D unclear. CDR1 and CDR2 (germline): MNHNS, SASEGT. Trimming stripped 4 bases from V and 8 bases from J, with 23 bases between. CDR3 length: 16 amino acids. Here the CDR3 reads CASSGENGPISSGYTF. The CDR3 bases are TGTGCCAGCAGTGGGGAGAACGGGCCAATCTCTTCGGGCTACACCTTC.

The chain recombines TRBV28 with TRBJ1-2; possibly TRBD1 for D (5 bases). CDR1 and CDR2 from the germline V gene are MDHEN and SYDVKM. V was trimmed by 5 bases and J by 1 base, leaving 17 bases between them. CDR3 size: 16 residues. CDR3 protein: CASSPTPDSLNYGYTF. The CDR3 DNA follows: TGTGCCAGCAGTCCTACACCCGACAGCCTTAACTATGGCTACACCTTC.

This chain's CDR3 is CASSLVAGLSYNEQFF. The CDR3 bases are TGTGCCAGCAGCTTAGTAGCGGGTCTTTCCTACAATGAGCAGTTCTTC. This rearrangement joins TRBV7-9 to TRBJ2-1; 7 nucleotides match TRBD2. This CDR3 has 16 residues. V lost 1 base and J lost 1; bases outside the gene matches: 4. CDR1 and CDR2 from the germline V gene are SEHNR and FQNEAQ (reference sequence).

The table lists this clonotype with a count of one. The chain recombines TRBV27 with TRBJ2-1, with D possibly matching TRBD1 (6 bases). Trimming removed 3 bases from V and 8 bases from J, with 14 bases in between. The CDR3 runs to 14 residues. From germline, CDR1 is MNHEY and CDR2 SMNVEV (reference sequence). CDR3 residues: CASSFSGDRDEQFF. CDR3 DNA sequence: TGTGCCAGCAGTTTTTCAGGGGATAGGGATGAGCAGTTCTTC.

This rearrangement joins TRBV11-2 to TRBJ1-3; no firm D call. The V gene lost 2 bases and the J gene lost 0 bases, with 14 bases spanning the gap. CDR1 is SGHAT, CDR2 FQNNGV, per germline. The CDR3 consists of 17 residues. CDR3 residues: CASSLYDYADSGNTIYF. CDR3 nucleotide sequence: TGTGCCAGCAGCTTATATGACTACGCGGACTCTGGAAACACCATATATTTT.

This clonotype occurred many times. The rearrangement uses TRBV7-2 and TRBJ1-1; maybe TRBD1 (5 bases). Per the germline V gene, CDR1 is SGHTA and CDR2 is FQGNSA. V gave up 2 bases and J gave up 1 base, with 11 bases separating them. This CDR3 is 15 amino acids long. The CDR3 bases are TGTGCCAGCAGCTTAACGGGACTGACGAACACTGAAGCTTTCTTT. Protein: CASSLTGLTNTEAFF.

The table lists this clonotype with many counts. The rearrangement uses TRBV7-8 and TRBJ1-5; D is perhaps TRBD1 (5 bases). Germline values: CDR1 SGHVS, CDR2 FQNEAQ. Trimming took 0 bases from V and 4 from J, leaving 13 bases between them. CDR3 length: 16 residues. Here the CDR3 DNA reads TGTGCCAGCAGCTTAGCGATAACGGAGGGGAATCAGCCCCAGCATTTT. Translated, it gives CASSLAITEGNQPQHF.

The chain links TRBV5-4 to TRBJ1-3; D not resolved. The CDR3 loop spans 19 amino acids. Germline CDR1 and CDR2: SGHNT and YYREEE (reference sequence). V lost 0 bases, J lost 0 bases, and 19 bases lay in between. CDR3 sequence reads: CASSLGPFIPYHSGNTIYF. The CDR3 nucleotides are TGTGCCAGCAGCTTGGGTCCTTTTATACCTTATCACTCTGGAAACACCATATATTTT.

This clonotype was picked up many times. The V call is TRBV7-6, the J call TRBJ2-3, with 8 positions matching TRBD1. CDR3 length: 16 amino acids. CDR1 is SGHVS, CDR2 FNYEAQ, per germline. J gave up 2 bases and V 0 bases, and 4 bases lay outside the gene matches. The CDR3: CASSLAGTGYTDTQYF. The CDR3 DNA is TGTGCCAGCAGCTTAGCGGGGACAGGATACACAGATACGCAGTATTTT.

In this sample, this clonotype turned up many times. V usage is TRBV7-3 and J usage is TRBJ2-3, with D perhaps assigned TRBD1 or TRBD2 (5 bases each). CDR1 SGHTA and CDR2 FQGTGA come from the germline V gene. The V gene lost 5 bases and the J gene lost 4 bases, with 16 bases spanning the gap. The CDR3 consists of 15 residues. Written as DNA, the CDR3 is TGTGCCAGCAGCCCCCAAGACGGGGCGGCAGATACGCAGTATTTT. Its translation is CASSPQDGAADTQYF. The full variable domain, its missing parts supplied by reference TRBV7-3 and TRBJ2-3, is GAGVSQTPSNKVTEKGKYVELRCDPISGHTALYWYRQSLGQGPEFLIYFQGTGAADDSGLPNDRFFAVRPEGSVSTLKIQRTERGDSAVYLCASSPQDGAADTQYFGPGTRLTVL.

This clonotype was observed a handful of times. The chain uses TRBV19 and TRBJ1-1; tentatively, D is TRBD1 (5 bases). Looked up from germline, CDR1 is LNHDA and CDR2 is SQIVND (reference sequence). Trimming removed 6 bases at V and 4 bases at J, with 12 bases between. The CDR3 sequence is 13 residues long. The CDR3 spells CASRAGTITEAFF. CDR3 coding DNA: TGTGCCAGTAGAGCCGGGACCATCACTGAAGCTTTCTTT. The variable domain in full, with the rest retrieved from reference TRBV19 and TRBJ1-1, is DGGITQSPKYLFRKEGQNVTLSCEQNLNHDAMYWYRQDPGQGLRLIYYSQIVNDFQKGDIAEGYSVSREKKESFPLTVTSAQKNPTAFYLCASRAGTITEAFFGQGTRLTVV.

The chain joins TRBV24-1 to TRBJ2-1; unclear D gene. CDR1 and CDR2 from the germline V gene are KGHDR and SFDVKD. V was clipped by 5 bases and J by 7 bases, with 8 bases between them. The CDR3 runs to 12 residues. This CDR3 reads CATSGERNEQFF. The CDR3, as DNA: TGTGCCACCAGTGGGGAAAGGAATGAGCAGTTCTTC.

With respect to this clonotype: A much larger clone lies one base from this, so it may be a read error. This sequence joins TRBV6-2 or TRBV6-3 and TRBJ2-1, with D perhaps TRBD1 (5 bases). Germline assignment: CDR1 MNHEY and CDR2 SVGEGT. The CDR3 spans 12 residues. CDR3 protein: CAGSRQYNEQFF. The DNA of the CDR3 is TGTGCCGGCAGTAGACAGTACAATGAGCAGTTCTTC.

This chain uses TRBV5-1 with TRBJ1-1; 11 positions agree with TRBD1. Germline V gene lookup returns CDR1 SGHRS and CDR2 YFSETQ. This CDR3 is 17 amino acids long. V lost 4 bases to trimming and J lost 6 bases; unmatched junction nucleotides: 14. The chain's CDR3 is CASSDRTGGAKIAEAFF. The CDR3 nucleotides are TGCGCCAGCAGCGATCGGACAGGGGGCGCAAAAATCGCTGAAGCTTTCTTT.

This chain links TRBV11-3 with TRBJ2-2, with D possibly being TRBD1 (5 bases). The germline CDR1 and CDR2 sequences are SGHNT and YENEEA. This CDR3 is 17 amino acids long. Trimming took 0 bases from V and 0 from J, leaving 11 bases between them. CDR3 sequence (DNA): TGTGCCAGCAGCTTAGATTGGACACATACGAACACCGGGGAGCTGTTTTTT. Residues: CASSLDWTHTNTGELFF.

This clonotype was picked up one time. The chain uses TRBV12-3 or TRBV12-4 and TRBJ2-1; D gene unclear. The CDR3 extends over 10 amino acids. Trimming shortened V by 6 bases and J by 9 bases, and 6 bases separated the two germline ends. The CDR3 is CASSQIEQFF. The DNA of the CDR3 is TGTGCCAGCAGCCAAATTGAGCAGTTCTTC.

J is TRBJ2-5 and V is TRBV6-6; 11 positions match TRBD2. V shed 6 bases, J shed 4 bases, and the junction held 7 bases outside the gene matches. Germline V gives CDR1 MNHNY, CDR2 SVGAGI (reference sequence). The CDR3 loop spans 15 amino acids. The CDR3 DNA reads TGTGCCAGCAGGGTTAGCGGGGGGGCCGGAGAGACCCAGTACTTC. Translating gives CASRVSGGAGETQYF.

This rearrangement joins TRBV19 to TRBJ1-1; D possibly corresponds to TRBD1 (5 bases). The V gene's germline CDR1 is LNHDA and CDR2 SQIVND (reference sequence). This CDR3 contains 12 residues. The V end lost 8 bases, the J end lost 6 bases, and 13 bases lay between the germline ends. CDR3 in DNA: TGTGCCAGTGCCGTGGGGGTTGCTGAAGCTTTCTTT. As protein: CASAVGVAEAFF.